This T cell receptor (beta chain) was recorded in a study of T cells in Graves' hyperthyroidism and ophthalmopathy. V dropped 1 base and J dropped 6 bases, with 12 bases sitting between them. This CDR3 has 14 amino acids. Germline CDR1 DFQATT, CDR2 SNEGSKA (reference sequence). TCR beta CDR3 region amplification was performed from RNA transcripts. TCR CDR3 regions were first amplified by RT-PCR with HTBI primers. TCRdb recomputed calls from the multiplex PCR reads with MiXCR, one row per CDR3 protein. The table includes under 750,000 distinct CDR3 sequences, approximately 18% detected once. Progressors' blood was drawn at hyperthyroidism diagnosis, before ophthalmopathy symptoms. Fresh 10 ml peripheral blood yielded PBMCs.

The sequence was collected from a woman in her 50s with Graves' hyperthyroidism that later progressed to Graves' ophthalmopathy. V gene TRBV20-1 combines with J gene TRBJ2-2; D unclear. The sequencing sample was made of blood. CDR3 DNA: TGCAGTGCTAGAGGAATCGAGGATCCCGGGGAGCTGTTTTTT. The encoded protein is CSARGIEDPGELFF.